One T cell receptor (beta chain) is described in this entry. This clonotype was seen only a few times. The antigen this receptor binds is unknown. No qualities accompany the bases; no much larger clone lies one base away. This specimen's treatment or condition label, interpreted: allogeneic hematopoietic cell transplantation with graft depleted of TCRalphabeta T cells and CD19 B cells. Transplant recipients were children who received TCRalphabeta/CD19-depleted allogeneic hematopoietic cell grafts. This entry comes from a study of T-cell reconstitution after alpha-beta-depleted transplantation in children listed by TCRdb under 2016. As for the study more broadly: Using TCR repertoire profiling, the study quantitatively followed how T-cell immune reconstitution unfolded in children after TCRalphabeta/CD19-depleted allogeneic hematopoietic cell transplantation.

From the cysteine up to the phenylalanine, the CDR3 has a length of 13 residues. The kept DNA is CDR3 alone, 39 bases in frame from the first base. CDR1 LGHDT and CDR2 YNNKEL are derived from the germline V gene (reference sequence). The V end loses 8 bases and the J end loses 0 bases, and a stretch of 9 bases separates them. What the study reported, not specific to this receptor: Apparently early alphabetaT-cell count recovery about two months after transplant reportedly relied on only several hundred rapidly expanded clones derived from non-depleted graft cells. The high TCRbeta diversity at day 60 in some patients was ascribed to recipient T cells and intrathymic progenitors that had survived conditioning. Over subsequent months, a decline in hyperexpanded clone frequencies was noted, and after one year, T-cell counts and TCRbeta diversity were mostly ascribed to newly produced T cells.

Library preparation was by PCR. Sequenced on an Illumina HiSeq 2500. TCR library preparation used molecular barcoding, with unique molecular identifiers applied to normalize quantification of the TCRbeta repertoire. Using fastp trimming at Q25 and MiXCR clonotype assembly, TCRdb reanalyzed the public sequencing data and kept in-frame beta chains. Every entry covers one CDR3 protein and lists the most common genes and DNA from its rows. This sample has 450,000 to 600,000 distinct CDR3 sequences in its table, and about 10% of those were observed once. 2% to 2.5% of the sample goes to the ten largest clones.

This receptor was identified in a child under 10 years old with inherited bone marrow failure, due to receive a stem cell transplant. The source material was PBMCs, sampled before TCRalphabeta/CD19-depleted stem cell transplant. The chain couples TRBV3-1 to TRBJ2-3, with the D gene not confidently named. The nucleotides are TGTGCCAGCTCCGTGGTTAGCACAGATACGCAGTATTTT. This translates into CASSVVSTDTQYF.